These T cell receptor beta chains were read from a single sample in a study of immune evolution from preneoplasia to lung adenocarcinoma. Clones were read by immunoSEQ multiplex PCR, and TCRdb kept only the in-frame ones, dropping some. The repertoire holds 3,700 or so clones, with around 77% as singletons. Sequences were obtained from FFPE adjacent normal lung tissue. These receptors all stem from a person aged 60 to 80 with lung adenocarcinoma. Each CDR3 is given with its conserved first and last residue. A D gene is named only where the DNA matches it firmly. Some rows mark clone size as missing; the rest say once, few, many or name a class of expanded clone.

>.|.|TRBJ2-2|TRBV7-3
CASGTGQTDTGELFF
TGTGCCAGCGGGACCGGGCAGACTGACACCGGGGAGCTGTTTTTT
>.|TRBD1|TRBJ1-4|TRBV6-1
CASSPRDRVREKLFF
TGTGCCAGCAGTCCACGGGACAGGGTGAGGGAAAAACTGTTTTTT
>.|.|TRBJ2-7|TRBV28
CASKRAGATYEQYF
TGTGCCAGCAAGCGGGCAGGGGCTACCTACGAGCAGTACTTC
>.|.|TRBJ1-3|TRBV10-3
CAISQGSGNTIYF
TGTGCCATCAGCCAGGGCTCTGGAAACACCATATATTTT
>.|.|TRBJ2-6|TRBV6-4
CASSRDGIGPGANVLTF
TGTGCCAGCAGCCGGGACGGGATAGGACCTGGGGCCAACGTCCTGACTTTC
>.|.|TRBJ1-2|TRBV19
CASSINRWDYGYTF
TGTGCCAGTAGTATAAACAGATGGGACTATGGCTACACCTTC
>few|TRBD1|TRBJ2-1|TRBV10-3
CAISELGQGGEQFF
TGTGCCATCAGTGAGTTAGGACAGGGCGGGGAACAGTTCTTC
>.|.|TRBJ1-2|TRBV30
CAWSRAGTGYTF
TGTGCCTGGAGTCGGGCAGGTACGGGCTACACCTTC
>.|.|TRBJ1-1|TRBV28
CASSYTGRNTEAFF
TGTGCCAGCAGTTATACAGGGAGGAACACTGAAGCTTTCTTT
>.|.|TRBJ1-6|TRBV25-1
CASSEDTGYVSPLHF
TGTGCCAGCAGTGAAGATACAGGGTACGTTTCACCCCTCCACTTT
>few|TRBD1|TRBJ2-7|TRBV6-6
CASSWGQGSLHEQYF
TGTGCCAGCAGTTGGGGACAGGGAAGTCTCCACGAGCAGTACTTC